These 20 T cell receptor beta chains share one sample of origin, sequenced in a study of T cells in Graves' hyperthyroidism and ophthalmopathy. Amplified TCR beta CDR3 regions derived from RNA transcripts. The TCR CDR3 was amplified in a first-round RT-PCR using the HTBI primer set. TCRdb fed the multiplex PCR reads into MiXCR, producing one record per CDR3 protein. The sample has approximately 400,000 distinct CDR3 sequences; 14% to 15% are singletons. What was sequenced was blood. The source of these receptors is a woman aged 25-40 years with Graves' hyperthyroidism.

The genes are TRBV2 and TRBJ1-6; D is ambiguous. Trimming took 4 bases from V and 7 from J, leaving 14 bases between them. The CDR3 extends over 15 amino acids. The germline CDR1 and CDR2 sequences are SNHLY and FYNNEI. Here the CDR3 reads CASSALAAINSPLHF. The CDR3 DNA reads as TGTGCCAGCAGTGCGTTGGCAGCGATAAATTCACCCCTCCACTTT.

With regard to this clonotype: A read error may explain this, as a much larger clone is one base away. Likely a read error: the CDR3 ends without its conserved phenylalanine or tryptophan. The J gene is TRBJ2-4, the V gene TRBV7-2; 7 nucleotides align to TRBD2. V trimming: 3 bases; J trimming: 1 base; junction bases outside the gene matches: 3. Germline V CDR1 and CDR2: SGHTA, FQGNSA. The CDR3 totals 15 residues. The DNA of the CDR3 is TGTGCCAGCAGCTTCCCGACTAGCGCCAAAAACATTCAGTACCTC. This sequence encodes CASSFPTSAKNIQYL.

In its sample, this clonotype was seen a few times. In DNA form, the CDR3 reads TGCAGTGCCCCCGGGTTCCTGGGCACCGGGGAGCTGTTTTTT. It codes for CSAPGFLGTGELFF. This sequence joins TRBV20-1 and TRBJ2-2; no clear D gene. CDR1 is DFQATT, CDR2 SNEGSKA, per germline (reference sequence). Deletions cut 6 bases from V and 4 bases from J, with 15 bases between. The CDR3 runs to 14 residues.

This clonotype was seen only a few times. The CDR3 DNA reads TGTGCCAGTAGTATAGTCCCGGGACAGAATGGCTACACCTTC. Protein sequence: CASSIVPGQNGYTF. The chain recombines TRBV19 with TRBJ1-2; 7 nucleotides agree with TRBD1. The junction had 5 bases not matched to a gene; V was cut back by 1 base and J by 6 bases. This CDR3 is 14 amino acids long. Germline-derived CDR1 and CDR2 are LNHDA and SQIVND (reference sequence). Complete variable domain (other parts from reference TRBV19 and TRBJ1-2): DGGITQSPKYLFRKEGQNVTLSCEQNLNHDAMYWYRQDPGQGLRLIYYSQIVNDFQKGDIAEGYSVSREKKESFPLTVTSAQKNPTAFYLCASSIVPGQNGYTFGSGTRLTVV.

This clonotype turned up a few times. The V call is TRBV29-1, the J call TRBJ2-1, with TRBD2 as a possible D gene (6 bases). V lost 4 bases, J lost 0 bases, and 10 bases lay in between. The CDR3 spans 14 residues. Germline CDR1 SQVTM, CDR2 ANQGSEA. CDR3 protein: CSVVGTRSYNEQFF. Written as DNA, the CDR3 is TGCAGCGTTGTCGGGACTCGCTCCTACAATGAGCAGTTCTTC.

This clonotype has ten or more counts. The rearrangement joins TRBV24-1 to TRBJ1-5; D might be TRBD1 (6 bases). Trimming pared 0 bases from V and 1 base from J, leaving 9 bases between. The CDR3 has 16 amino acids. The V gene's germline CDR1 is KGHDR and CDR2 SFDVKD. The CDR3 is CATSDLKGESNQPQHF. Here the CDR3 DNA reads TGTGCCACCAGTGATTTGAAGGGGGAGAGCAATCAGCCCCAGCATTTT.

This clonotype has ten or more counts. The genes are TRBV20-1 and TRBJ2-3, with D uncertain. The CDR3 extends over 15 amino acids. Deletions cut 3 bases from V and 4 bases from J, with 17 bases between. Germline CDR1 reads DFQATT; CDR2 reads SNEGSKA (reference sequence). As DNA, the CDR3 is TGCAGTGCTAGCGCCGACGGAGTTGGGGCAGATACGCAGTATTTT. Encoded protein: CSASADGVGADTQYF.

This clonotype was counted many times. The chain carries TRBV2 and TRBJ1-6; D remains unclear. Trimming stripped 0 bases from V and 18 bases from J, with 15 bases between. The CDR3 is 13 amino acids. Germline values: CDR1 SNHLY, CDR2 FYNNEI. The DNA of the CDR3 is TGTGCCAGCAGTGAAGCTCCCTCGGGCGGCGGCCACTTT. Translated, it gives CASSEAPSGGGHF.

The rearrangement links TRBV9 to TRBJ2-7, with D possibly being TRBD2 (5 bases). This CDR3 contains 14 residues. Germline CDR1 is SGDLS and CDR2 is YYNGEE. Trimming took off 3 bases at V and 1 base at J, with 11 bases between the two ends. The CDR3 sequence: CASSGTSNSYEQYF. DNA of the CDR3: TGTGCCAGCAGCGGGACTTCTAATTCCTACGAGCAGTACTTC.

This clonotype was seen ten or more times. This chain joins TRBV28 and TRBJ2-1; D is uncertain. This CDR3 region has 13 residues. The V and J ends lost 3 bases and 10 bases respectively, with 13 bases between them. Germline V gene data show CDR1 as MDHEN and CDR2 as SYDVKM. CDR3 amino acids: CASSFPRDREQFF. The CDR3 DNA sequence: TGTGCCAGCAGTTTTCCCCGCGACCGAGAGCAGTTCTTC. The variable domain in full, completed from reference TRBV28 and TRBJ2-1, reads DVKVTQSSRYLVKRTGEKVFLECVQDMDHENMFWYRQDPGLGLRLIYFSYDVKMKEKGDIPEGYSVSREKKERFSLILESASTNQTSMYLCASSFPRDREQFFGPGTRLTVL.

This clonotype has only a few counts. The chain is built from TRBV10-3 and TRBJ2-3; tentative D call: TRBD1 (6 bases). This CDR3 is 14 amino acids long. Trimming removed 6 bases at V and 0 bases at J, with 10 bases between. Germline V gives CDR1 ENHRY, CDR2 SYGVKD. The DNA for the CDR3 is TGTGCCATCAGAGAGGGGGTGAGCACAGATACGCAGTATTTT. The encoded protein is CAIREGVSTDTQYF.

The CDR3 nucleotides read TGTGCCAGCAGCCCTTGGGACAGGGCGGAAGGCTACACCTTC. This translates into CASSPWDRAEGYTF. The chain carries TRBV9 and TRBJ1-2; 9 bases are a match to TRBD1. Germline lookup yields CDR1 SGDLS and CDR2 YYNGEE. V lost 4 bases, J lost 8 bases, and 9 bases stayed unmatched. This CDR3 is built from 14 residues.

This clonotype appeared a few times. V gene TRBV2 combines with J gene TRBJ2-5; D is unresolved. Germline V gives CDR1 SNHLY, CDR2 FYNNEI. The length of the CDR3 is 8 residues. The V end lost 5 bases, the J end lost 13 bases, and 5 bases lay between the germline ends. CDR3 sequence: CASSHRYF. The CDR3 region has the DNA TGTGCCAGCAGTCACAGGTACTTC.

The chain employs TRBV6-5 and TRBJ2-7; D call uncertain. The CDR3 has 15 residues. The V and J ends lost 0 bases and 7 bases respectively, with 16 bases between them. Germline-derived CDR1 and CDR2 are MNHEY and SVGAGI. CDR3 sequence (DNA): TGTGCCAGCAGTTACTCGCGAGATCTAGGGTGGGAGCAGTACTTC. Residues: CASSYSRDLGWEQYF.

This clonotype was counted between two and nine times. V gene TRBV2 combines with J gene TRBJ1-2; D gene unclear. The ends were cut back, 8 bases at V and 4 bases at J, with 17 bases in the middle. CDR1 and CDR2 from the germline V gene are SNHLY and FYNNEI. The CDR3 is 14 amino acids. The CDR3 DNA is TGTGCCAGCCGGATTAGGGAGGTCCTCTATGGCTACACCTTC. It is translated as CASRIREVLYGYTF.

This clonotype was recorded a few times. The genes are TRBV2 and TRBJ1-3; D is unclear. CDR1 is SNHLY and CDR2 is FYNNEI in the germline V gene. The CDR3 consists of 13 residues. Trimming left V 2 bases short and J 4 bases short, with 6 bases between. CDR3 nucleotide sequence: TGTGCCAGCAGTGAAAAGCTCGGAAACACCATATATTTT. Translating it yields CASSEKLGNTIYF.

This clonotype was seen repeatedly, ten times or more. CDR3 DNA sequence: TGTGCCAGCACCTTTGGGGCTCGCCCCTATGGCTACACCTTC. Protein: CASTFGARPYGYTF. This chain joins TRBV28 and TRBJ1-2; a possible D gene is TRBD1 (5 bases). The CDR3 consists of 14 residues. Germline-derived CDR1 and CDR2 are MDHEN and SYDVKM. V was cut by 7 bases and J by 4 bases, with 16 bases left in between.

This clonotype was seen a handful of times. This chain links TRBV9 with TRBJ2-1; TRBD2 matches 10 bases. V trimming: 7 bases; J trimming: 2 bases; junction bases outside the gene matches: 15. Germline lookup yields CDR1 SGDLS and CDR2 YYNGEE. The CDR3 is 18 residues long. The CDR3 DNA follows: TGTGCCAGCCCCAGTCGGACTAGCGGTGGGGCGGCCTACAATGAGCAGTTCTTC. Translated, it gives CASPSRTSGGAAYNEQFF.

This clonotype was seen ten or more times. One end of the junction does not line up with germline, which may come from a read error. The chain couples TRBV7-7 to TRBJ2-7; 7 nucleotides align to TRBD1. The germline V gene has CDR1 SSHAT and CDR2 FNYEAQ (reference sequence). This CDR3 region has 18 residues. CDR3 loop: CASSLGARRQGHSYEQYF. For the CDR3, the DNA is TGTGCTAGCAGCTTGGGGGCCAGGAGACAGGGCCACTCCTACGAGCAGTACTTC.

This clonotype was seen only a few times. The gene calls are TRBV7-6 and TRBJ2-5, with 7 nucleotides matching TRBD2. Germline-derived CDR1 and CDR2 are SGHVS and FNYEAQ. Losses at the gene ends were 5 bases for V and 5 bases for J; bases not matched to a gene: 11. The CDR3 sequence is 15 residues long. CDR3 residues: CASSLSSGIGETQYF. For the CDR3, the DNA is TGTGCCAGCAGCCTCTCTAGCGGAATAGGGGAGACCCAGTACTTC. Drawing the rest from reference TRBV7-6 and TRBJ2-5, the complete variable domain is GAGVSQSPRYKVTKRGQDVALRCDPISGHVSLYWYRQALGQGPEFLTYFNYEAQQDKSGLPNDRFSAERPEGSISTLTIQRTEQRDSAMYRCASSLSSGIGETQYFGPGTRLLVL.